The 5 T cell receptor beta chains below come from one sample, sequenced in a study of T cells after yellow fever vaccination. TCRdb reprocessed the 5' RACE reads with MiXCR, giving one entry per CDR3 protein. The sample lists 400,000 or so distinct CDR3 sequences; roughly 6.2% were seen once. This specimen consisted of PBMCs, obtained 5 days after the yellow fever booster vaccination. These receptors originate from a young man who received the YFV17D yellow fever vaccine.

This sequence joins TRBV24-1 and TRBJ2-1; D unresolved. This CDR3 has 18 residues. V was shortened by 0 bases and J by 3 bases, with 17 bases between the two germline ends. In germline, CDR1 is KGHDR, CDR2 SFDVKD. This CDR3 reads CATSDLQLFFVGYNEQFF. The CDR3, as DNA: TGTGCCACCAGTGATTTGCAGTTGTTTTTTGTAGGCTACAATGAGCAGTTCTTC.

In this sample, this clonotype turned up many times. The J gene is TRBJ2-1, the V gene TRBV3-1; 10 nucleotides line up with TRBD2. V trimming: 8 bases; J trimming: 2 bases; junction bases outside the gene matches: 3. This CDR3 is built from 14 residues. Germline V CDR1 and CDR2: LGHDT, YNNKEL (reference sequence). CDR3 nucleotide sequence: TGTGCCAGCTCTGGACTAGCGGCCTACAATGAGCAGTTCTTC. This sequence encodes CASSGLAAYNEQFF.

This clonotype was observed a single time. A much larger clone is a single base away; this may be a read error. The chain combines TRBV7-2 with TRBJ2-3; 7 bases line up with TRBD1. V dropped 11 bases and J dropped 1; count of bases not matched to a gene: 6. This CDR3 is 13 amino acids long. CDR1 SGHTA and CDR2 FQGNSA come from the germline V gene. The DNA for the CDR3 is TGTGCCTGCACCACAGGGGGCACAGATACGCAGTATTTT. Its protein product is CACTTGGTDTQYF.

The rearrangement uses TRBV10-3 and TRBJ1-1; D is undetermined. Germline values: CDR1 ENHRY, CDR2 SYGVKD. With 2 bases removed from V and 4 bases from J, the gap between germline ends came to 14 bases. This CDR3 is 15 amino acids long. CDR3 nucleotide sequence: TGTGCCATCAGTGAGGGTGGGCCTTGGGGCACTGAAGCTTTCTTT. It encodes CAISEGGPWGTEAFF.

This clonotype came up a few times. V and J are TRBV6-1 and TRBJ2-4; D gene ambiguous. The CDR3 covers 13 residues. V shed 7 bases and J shed 0 bases, with 7 bases lying between them. Germline V CDR1 and CDR2: MNHNS, SASEGT. In DNA form, the CDR3 reads TGTGCCAGCACTCTGGGAGCCAAAAACATTCAGTACTTC. The encoded protein is CASTLGAKNIQYF.